These 18 T cell receptor beta chains originate from one sample sequenced in a study of cytomegalovirus exposure and HLA in healthy donors. Measured with immunoSEQ multiplex PCR; TCRdb has only the in-frame clones, and not every one. The top ten clones hold 2.1% of a sample with some 76,000 clones, roughly 94% of them seen once. The sequencing sample was made of PBMCs. The source of these receptors is a woman between 18 and 29 years old in good health and CMV-seronegative.

Concerning this clone itself: A junction boundary mismatches the germline segment, possibly from a read error. The CDR3: CASSLGGTVNF. The CDR3 coding sequence is TGTGCCAGCAGCTTAGGGGGGACAGTCAACTTC. The chain carries TRBV7-9 and TRBJ2-5; 7 bases are a match to TRBD1. In germline, CDR1 is SEHNR, CDR2 FQNEAQ (reference sequence). The CDR3 extends over 11 amino acids.

This chain uses TRBV10-1 with TRBJ1-1, with D hard to call. Germline CDR1 reads WNHNN; CDR2 reads SYGVQD (reference sequence). This CDR3 comprises 13 residues. Deletions cut 2 bases from V and 11 bases from J, with 15 bases between. CDR3 loop: CASSEEPTGGAFF. CDR3 bases: TGCGCCAGCAGTGAGGAGCCAACCGGCGGGGCTTTCTTT.

The rearrangement joins TRBV5-1 to TRBJ2-2; TRBD1 agrees at 7 bases. CDR1 is SGHRS, CDR2 YFSETQ, per germline. V lost 4 bases to trimming and J lost 2 bases; unmatched junction nucleotides: 5. This CDR3 spans 15 amino acids. The CDR3 spells CASSPGTANTGELFF. The CDR3 DNA reads as TGCGCCAGCAGCCCCGGGACAGCAAACACCGGGGAGCTGTTTTTT.

The genes are TRBV5-1 and TRBJ2-5; no firm D call. The V end lost 0 bases, the J end lost 3 bases, and 9 bases lay between the germline ends. The V gene's germline CDR1 is SGHRS and CDR2 YFSETQ. The CDR3 runs 14 residues. CDR3 bases: TGCGCCAGCAGCTTGGCTATTAGCAAAGAGACCCAGTACTTC. Its translation: CASSLAISKETQYF.

In this sample, this clone turned up once. Written as DNA, the CDR3 is TGTGCCACCAGCAGAGTTCCAGGGATCACCTACGAGCAGTACTTC. Amino acid sequence: CATSRVPGITYEQYF. The rearrangement uses TRBV15 and TRBJ2-7; a possible D gene is TRBD1 (5 bases). Germline CDR1 LNHNV, CDR2 YYDKDF (reference sequence). The CDR3 extends over 15 amino acids. Between the trimmed V and J ends, which lost 1 base and 2 bases, there was a span of 12 bases.

The chain employs TRBV10-2 and TRBJ2-3; TRBD2 matches 8 bases. Germline CDR1 WSHSY, CDR2 SAAADI. V was clipped by 8 bases and J by 11 bases; unmatched bases: 18. The CDR3 is made up of 15 amino acids. CDR3 sequence (DNA): TGCGCCAGCGGTCCACTAGCGGCCGGCCTATTTGGGCAGTATTTT. The encoded protein is CASGPLAAGLFGQYF.

The V gene is TRBV21-1, the J gene TRBJ1-1; TRBD1 reflects the table's D call only, with no check against the DNA. TRBV21-1 represents a pseudogene. There are 15 residues in the CDR3. CDR3 sequence: CASSSLGHVNTEAFF. The CDR3 DNA sequence: TGTGCCAGCAGTTCACTTGGACACGTGAACACTGAAGCTTTCTTT.

The V and J genes are TRBV19 and TRBJ2-1, with a possible D match to TRBD2 (7 bases). The CDR3 totals 14 residues. Germline V gene data show CDR1 as LNHDA and CDR2 as SQIVND (reference sequence). The germline V and J ends were trimmed by 11 bases and 2 bases, with 16 bases remaining between them. For the CDR3, the DNA is TGTGCCTCAGGGGAGGGAGAAGCCTACAATGAGCAGTTCTTC. Protein sequence: CASGEGEAYNEQFF.

The chain joins TRBV6-5 to TRBJ1-2, with 7 bases that match TRBD1. Looked up from germline, CDR1 is MNHEY and CDR2 is SVGAGI. V was clipped by 2 bases and J by 6 bases; unmatched bases: 12. The CDR3 is 16 residues long. The CDR3 is CASSYRWDSPLDGYTF. In DNA, the CDR3 is TGTGCCAGCAGTTACCGCTGGGACAGCCCTTTGGATGGCTACACCTTC.

The chain couples TRBV2 to TRBJ2-1; TRBD1 matches at 7 bases. The trim removed 5 bases at V and 8 bases at J, leaving 12 bases unmatched. The CDR3 has 15 amino acids. Germline CDR1 reads SNHLY; CDR2 reads FYNNEI. CDR3 residues: CASSRQGVWFDEQFF. The CDR3 coding sequence is TGTGCCAGCAGTCGACAGGGAGTTTGGTTCGATGAGCAGTTCTTC.

This clone is a singleton in its sample. The chain links TRBV6-8 to TRBJ1-2; TRBD1 aligns across 10 bases. The V and J ends lost 2 bases and 4 bases, in that order; junction bases with no gene match: 13. The CDR3 runs 18 residues. CDR1 and CDR2 from the germline V gene are MNHGY and SAAAGT. The CDR3 bases are TGTGCCAGCAGTTACACAACCGGGACAGGGGTGGGTTCCTATGGCTACACCTTC. Protein product: CASSYTTGTGVGSYGYTF.

This chain uses TRBV7-9 with TRBJ1-2; 7 positions match TRBD1. The germline V gene encodes CDR1 SEHNR and CDR2 FQNEAQ (reference sequence). Losses at the gene ends were 3 bases for V and 0 bases for J; bases not matched to a gene: 16. CDR3 length: 19 residues. CDR3 sequence reads: CASSFPRDREPQANYGYTF. For the CDR3, the DNA is TGTGCCAGCAGCTTCCCCCGGGACAGAGAACCTCAAGCTAACTATGGCTACACCTTC.

V usage is TRBV25-1 and J usage is TRBJ2-1, with D possibly TRBD1 on 6 matching bases. In germline, CDR1 is MGHDK, CDR2 SYGVNS. This CDR3 has 14 residues. The ends were cut back, 7 bases at V and 9 bases at J, with 19 bases in the middle. Written as DNA, the CDR3 is TGTGCCAGCAAAGGCTCAGGGGCTTTCTCTGAGCAGTTCTTC. It codes for CASKGSGAFSEQFF. The variable domain in full, completed from reference TRBV25-1 and TRBJ2-1, reads EADIYQTPRYLVIGTGKKITLECSQTMGHDKMYWYQQDPGMELHLIHYSYGVNSTEKGDLSSESTVSRIRTEHFPLTLESARPSHTSQYLCASKGSGAFSEQFFGPGTRLTVL.

This clone was seen just once. The chain recombines TRBV27 with TRBJ2-2, with TRBD1 matching over 7 bases. Per the germline V gene, CDR1 is MNHEY and CDR2 is SMNVEV (reference sequence). This CDR3 is 15 amino acids long. The trim removed 6 bases at V and 1 base at J, leaving 5 bases unmatched. CDR3 residues: CASSTGQRNTGELFF. In nucleotides, the CDR3 is TGTGCCAGCAGCACGGGACAGCGGAACACCGGGGAGCTGTTTTTT.

The chain employs TRBV4-3 and TRBJ2-3; the D is unclear. Germline CDR1 LGHNA, CDR2 YSLEER. The germline V and J ends were trimmed by 4 bases and 8 bases, with 16 bases remaining between them. The CDR3 covers 14 residues. CDR3 amino acids: CASSPSFDSGTQYF. CDR3 nucleotides: TGCGCCAGCAGCCCCTCCTTTGACTCCGGTACGCAGTATTTT.

CDR3 sequence reads: CASSLSPGSGNTEAFF. The CDR3 coding sequence is TGTGCCAGCAGTCTATCACCAGGGTCGGGGAACACTGAAGCTTTCTTT. V gene TRBV28 combines with J gene TRBJ1-1; perhaps TRBD1 as D (5 bases). Germline lookup yields CDR1 MDHEN and CDR2 SYDVKM. V was shortened by 5 bases and J by 1 base, with 17 bases between the two germline ends. The CDR3 has 16 amino acids.

This chain links TRBV30 with TRBJ1-2; D gene ambiguous. V lost 1 base and J lost 8, with 14 bases in between. The CDR3 is 13 residues long. Germline loops: CDR1 GTSNPN, CDR2 SVGIG (reference sequence). CDR3 loop: CAWSGRSGEGYTF. In DNA form, the CDR3 reads TGTGCCTGGAGTGGCCGCAGCGGCGAGGGCTACACCTTC.

The chain's CDR3 is CASSLREGTDTQYF. The CDR3 DNA follows: TGCGCCAGCAGCTTGCGGGAGGGCACAGATACGCAGTATTTT. V and J are TRBV5-1 and TRBJ2-3; 7 nucleotides match TRBD2. In germline, CDR1 is SGHRS, CDR2 YFSETQ. V was clipped by 1 base and J by 1 base; unmatched bases: 0. This CDR3 has 14 amino acids.